The 21 T cell receptor beta chains below come from one sample, sequenced in a study of T cell repertoires in cytomegalovirus infection. TCRdb re-called the reads through MiXCR, storing one row per CDR3 protein. The sample yields some 800,000 distinct CDR3 sequences, about 30% seen once. These receptors have no identified antigens. The specimen comprised cultured CD8+ T cells from PBMCs, sampled from culture after CMV antigen stimulation. Every receptor here comes from a human donor in good health (CMV status not recorded). Some clones in this sample may be carry-over from other donors' samples.

This clonotype has only one observation. The gene calls are TRBV20-1 and TRBJ2-1; 10 nucleotides line up with TRBD1. V trimming: 0 bases; J trimming: 7 bases; junction bases outside the gene matches: 15. Per the germline V gene, CDR1 is DFQATT and CDR2 is SNEGSKA (reference sequence). The CDR3 consists of 18 residues. As DNA, the CDR3 is TGCAGTGCTAGAGATCTCATTGGCGAGACAGGGGGCTGGAATGAGCAGTTCTTC. This gives the protein CSARDLIGETGGWNEQFF.

Comments on this clonotype: This could be a read error, since a much larger clone is one nucleotide away. The rearrangement uses TRBV7-2 and TRBJ2-2; 10 positions agree with TRBD2. Germline V gene lookup returns CDR1 SGHTA and CDR2 FQGNSA. This CDR3 is built from 15 residues. This CDR3 is CANSRTSGNTGELFF. The CDR3 coding sequence is TGTGCCAACAGCCGGACTAGCGGCAACACCGGGGAGCTGTTTTTT.

The genes are TRBV2 and TRBJ2-5, with D tentatively TRBD2 (7 bases). The germline V gene encodes CDR1 SNHLY and CDR2 FYNNEI. The CDR3 is 15 amino acids. V lost 5 bases and J lost 5, with 18 bases in between. The CDR3 bases are TGTGCCAGCAGTCTCCCGACTAGGGGGGGTGAGACCCAGTACTTC. The encoded protein is CASSLPTRGGETQYF.

This chain connects TRBV6-1 to TRBJ2-1, with 7 bases matching TRBD1. With V trimmed by 1 base and J by 2 bases, 5 bases remained unmatched. The germline gives CDR1 MNHNS, CDR2 SASEGT. The CDR3 contains 16 residues. The CDR3 spells CASSEGEGGTYNEQFF. CDR3 DNA sequence: TGTGCCAGCAGTGAAGGTGAAGGGGGCACCTACAATGAGCAGTTCTTC.

The sample holds many counts of this clonotype. The rearrangement joins TRBV7-2 to TRBJ2-3, with 8 nucleotides matching TRBD2. This CDR3 is 15 amino acids long. V shed 1 base, J shed 6 bases, and the junction held 6 bases outside the gene matches. Germline V gives CDR1 SGHTA, CDR2 FQGNSA. The CDR3 nucleotides read TGTGCCAGCAGCTTAGTCCGGGGGGGTATGGATACGCAGTATTTT. Amino acid sequence: CASSLVRGGMDTQYF.

Comments on this clonotype: An end of the junction differs from the germline gene, which may be a read error. The rearrangement joins TRBV7-9 to TRBJ1-1; D not resolved. Per germline, CDR1 SEHNR and CDR2 FQNEAQ (reference sequence). The CDR3 loop spans 11 amino acids. The CDR3 spells CASSLELVTFF. As DNA, the CDR3 is TGTGCCAGCAGTTTAGAGCTTGTAACTTTCTTT.

In this sample, this clonotype turned up a few times. The chain combines TRBV7-9 with TRBJ1-5; the D is unclear. CDR3 size: 12 residues. CDR1 SEHNR and CDR2 FQNEAQ come from the germline V gene (reference sequence). V lost 5 bases and J lost 8, with 10 bases in between. For the CDR3, the DNA is TGTGCCAGCAGCCAGAGTGGGGAGCCCCAGCATTTT. Translating gives CASSQSGEPQHF.

In its sample, this clonotype was seen a few times. The chain carries TRBV6-5 and TRBJ1-1; D unclear. The CDR3 length is 14 residues. Per the germline V gene, CDR1 is MNHEY and CDR2 is SVGAGI. Trimming took off 0 bases at V and 3 bases at J, with 8 bases between the two ends. The CDR3 region is CASSYSRRDTEAFF. The CDR3 DNA is TGTGCCAGCAGTTACTCACGGCGGGACACTGAAGCTTTCTTT.

V and J are TRBV6-6 and TRBJ2-5; 9 bases map to TRBD2. CDR1 is MNHNY, CDR2 SVGAGI, per germline (reference sequence). This CDR3 contains 15 residues. After removal of 5 bases from V and 5 bases from J, the junction contained 9 bases not matched to a gene. CDR3 protein: CASSRSGGILETQYF. The CDR3 DNA is TGTGCCAGCAGTCGGAGCGGGGGGATACTGGAGACCCAGTACTTC.

This clonotype was observed a single time. One junction end does not reproduce the germline sequence, and a read error may be involved. The rearrangement links TRBV4-2 to TRBJ2-4, with D hard to call. Germline V gene data show CDR1 as LGHNA and CDR2 as YNFKEQ. CDR3 length: 16 residues. The CDR3 bases are TGTCTCTGCCGCGTCGAGACACGGTTCGCCAAAAATACGCAGTACTTT. Amino acid sequence: CLCRVETRFAKNTQYF.

The rearrangement uses TRBV24-1 and TRBJ1-5; D uncertain. Germline values: CDR1 KGHDR, CDR2 SFDVKD. V lost 4 bases and J lost 7, with 7 bases in between. The length of the CDR3 is 12 residues. The CDR3 DNA reads as TGTGCCACCAGTGAGTCTCTGCAGCCCCAGCATTTT. Amino acids: CATSESLQPQHF.

The rearrangement uses TRBV4-1 and TRBJ2-1; 10 nucleotides line up with TRBD1. Trimming cost V 0 bases and J 2 bases; bases outside gene matches: 7. The CDR3 covers 18 residues. CDR1 is MGHRA, CDR2 YSYEKL, per germline. DNA for the CDR3: TGCGCCAGCAGCCAAGAGAATCCGGGACAGGGGACCTACAATGAGCAGTTCTTC. This translates into CASSQENPGQGTYNEQFF.

This clonotype occurred many times. The chain employs TRBV7-2 and TRBJ2-3; D ambiguous. Germline V CDR1 and CDR2: SGHTA, FQGNSA. The V end lost 5 bases, the J end lost 2 bases, and 11 bases lay between the germline ends. CDR3 length equals 14 residues. The CDR3 coding sequence is TGTGCCAGCAGCACCTACCTCGACACAGATACGCAGTATTTT. Protein sequence: CASSTYLDTDTQYF.

This chain connects TRBV6-5 to TRBJ1-1; TRBD1 agrees at 9 bases. The CDR3 is 14 residues long. V lost 2 bases, J lost 7 bases, and 5 bases stayed unmatched. Germline assignment: CDR1 MNHEY and CDR2 SVGAGI. CDR3 coding DNA: TGTGCCAGCAGTTACGGGACAGGGCCGAATGAAGCTTTCTTT. Protein product: CASSYGTGPNEAFF.

This chain connects TRBV2 to TRBJ2-7, with D unclear. Trimming took 10 bases from V and 7 from J, leaving 20 bases between them. CDR3 length: 13 residues. CDR1 is SNHLY, CDR2 FYNNEI, per germline. For the CDR3, the DNA is TGTGCCACCGACCACCCTACAAGACCGGAGCAGTACTTC. Its translation is CATDHPTRPEQYF.

This clonotype occurred a few times. This chain uses TRBV7-9 with TRBJ2-2; TRBD1 aligns across 10 bases. Trimming cost V 1 base and J 3 bases; bases outside gene matches: 2. Germline values: CDR1 SEHNR, CDR2 FQNEAQ (reference sequence). The CDR3 loop spans 16 amino acids. The CDR3 DNA sequence: TGTGCCAGCAGCTTAGAGGGACAGGGGCACACCGGGGAGCTGTTTTTT. Translating gives CASSLEGQGHTGELFF. The complete variable domain, with remaining parts taken from reference TRBV7-9 and TRBJ2-2, reads DTGVSQNPRHKITKRGQNVTFRCDPISEHNRLYWYRQTLGQGPEFLTYFQNEAQLEKSRLLSDRFSAERPKGSFSTLEIQRTEQGDSAMYLCASSLEGQGHTGELFFGEGSRLTVL.

In its sample, this clonotype was seen a few times. The CDR3 sequence is CASSAPQDTQYF. CDR3 DNA: TGTGCCAGCAGCGCCCCTCAGGATACGCAGTATTTT. V usage is TRBV9 and J usage is TRBJ2-3; D remains unclear. CDR3 length equals 12 residues. Germline CDR1 and CDR2: SGDLS and YYNGEE. V lost 3 bases and J 6 bases, leaving 8 bases between the germline ends.

The chain joins TRBV15 to TRBJ1-2, with D possibly TRBD1 on 6 matching bases. V lost 6 bases to trimming and J lost 8 bases, with 16 bases between them. The CDR3 is 13 residues long. Germline V gene data show CDR1 as LNHNV and CDR2 as YYDKDF (reference sequence). CDR3 protein: CATRDSPAKGYTF. DNA for the CDR3: TGTGCCACCAGGGACAGTCCAGCAAAGGGCTACACCTTC.

This clonotype was recorded many times. The J gene is TRBJ2-3, the V gene TRBV7-3; D is possibly TRBD1 (6 bases). V was shortened by 1 base and J by 6 bases, with 14 bases between the two germline ends. In germline, CDR1 is SGHTA, CDR2 FQGTGA. The CDR3 contains 15 residues. DNA of the CDR3: TGTGCCAGCAGCTTAAGTGGGGGCCGGAGGGATACGCAGTATTTT. Its protein is CASSLSGGRRDTQYF. The full variable domain, rest sourced from reference TRBV7-3 and TRBJ2-3, is GAGVSQTPSNKVTEKGKYVELRCDPISGHTALYWYRQSLGQGPEFLIYFQGTGAADDSGLPNDRFFAVRPEGSVSTLKIQRTERGDSAVYLCASSLSGGRRDTQYFGPGTRLTVL.

This clonotype showed up just a few times. The chain combines TRBV19 with TRBJ1-1; D possibly corresponds to TRBD1 (6 bases). Germline lookup yields CDR1 LNHDA and CDR2 SQIVND (reference sequence). The ends were cut back, 1 base at V and 5 bases at J, with 11 bases in the middle. The CDR3 runs 14 residues. The DNA of the CDR3 is TGTGCCAGTAGTATAGTCCGGGGGCGGACTGAAGCTTTCTTT. Translation: CASSIVRGRTEAFF.

V gene TRBV20-1 combines with J gene TRBJ2-7, with D hard to call. Per germline, CDR1 DFQATT and CDR2 SNEGSKA (reference sequence). CDR3 length: 12 amino acids. The V end was cut by 1 base, the J end by 1 base, with 5 bases between. The CDR3: CSARAQSYEQYV. In DNA, the CDR3 is TGCAGTGCTAGAGCTCAGTCCTACGAGCAGTACGTC.